This entry concerns a single T cell receptor beta chain. This sample was included in a study of T cell changes during pregnancy in multiple sclerosis. Profiled with immunoSEQ multiplex PCR; TCRdb holds only in-frame clones, not every one. Of over 90,000 clones in the sample, 90% were seen once. Sequenced here: peripheral blood, sampled in the second trimester of pregnancy. This clonotype was obtained from a female donor in good health, enrolled as a control in a pregnancy study.

This CDR3 reads CASSQEQAPTEAFF. CDR3 sequence (DNA): TGCGCCAGCAGCCAAGAACAGGCGCCCACTGAAGCTTTCTTT. The rearrangement uses TRBV4-1 and TRBJ1-1; weak D call: TRBD1 (5 bases). The germline CDR1 and CDR2 sequences are MGHRA and YSYEKL. The CDR3 covers 14 residues. V was cut by 0 bases and J by 4 bases, with 9 bases left in between.